Each of the 20 T cell receptor beta chains below was sequenced from the same sample in a study of T-cell reconstitution after alpha-beta-depleted transplantation in children. Molecular barcoding with unique molecular identifiers was used for the TCRbeta library. TCRdb re-called the PCR reads with MiXCR, one entry per CDR3 protein. The sample has around 50,000 distinct CDR3 sequences; roughly 50% are singletons. The specimen comprised peripheral blood, sampled before TCRalphabeta/CD19-depleted stem cell transplant. The origin of the receptors is a boy younger than two with SCID, due to receive a stem cell transplant.

The chain recombines TRBV2 with TRBJ2-3, with a tentative D call TRBD2 (5 bases). Germline values: CDR1 SNHLY, CDR2 FYNNEI. Between the trimmed V and J ends, which lost 6 bases and 1 base, there was a span of 5 bases. This CDR3 comprises 12 residues. CDR3 sequence: CASREGTDTQYF. CDR3 DNA sequence: TGTGCCAGCAGGGAGGGCACAGATACGCAGTATTTT.

V and J are TRBV9 and TRBJ2-1, with D perhaps TRBD1 (6 bases). Germline values: CDR1 SGDLS, CDR2 YYNGEE. The CDR3 has 15 residues. The V and J ends lost 4 bases and 3 bases respectively, with 14 bases between them. The CDR3 DNA reads TGTGCCAGCAGCCCTGCCGCAGGGGTCTACAATGAGCAGTTCTTC. This translates into CASSPAAGVYNEQFF.

Notes on this clonotype: One end of the junction fails to match germline, which may point to a read error. CDR3 coding DNA: TGTGCCAGCAGCATAGCGGGGAGCACAGATACGCAGTATTTT. Protein sequence: CASSIAGSTDTQYF. The chain recombines TRBV7-2 with TRBJ2-3; TRBD2 matches 8 bases. CDR3 length: 14 amino acids. Germline loops: CDR1 SGHTA, CDR2 FQGNSA. The variable domain in full, with the rest retrieved from reference TRBV7-2 and TRBJ2-3, is GAGVSQSPSNKVTEKGKDVELRCDPISGHTALYWYRQSLGQGLEFLIYFQGNSAPDKSGLPSDRFSAERTGGSVSTLTIQRTQQEDSAVYLCASSIAGSTDTQYFGPGTRLTVL.

The CDR3 region is CASSYPRGGRGTEAFF. The CDR3 bases are TGTGCCAGCAGTTACCCGAGGGGGGGAAGGGGCACTGAAGCTTTCTTT. The rearrangement joins TRBV6-5 to TRBJ1-1, with D possibly TRBD1 on 6 matching bases. The CDR3 spans 16 residues. Trimming left V 2 bases short and J 4 bases short, with 17 bases between. Germline V gene lookup returns CDR1 MNHEY and CDR2 SVGAGI.

This clonotype was counted between two and nine times. The chain joins TRBV5-1 to TRBJ1-4; 10 bases are a match to TRBD1. In germline, CDR1 is SGHRS, CDR2 YFSETQ. Losses at the gene ends were 4 bases for V and 8 bases for J; bases not matched to a gene: 8. The CDR3 has 15 residues. The CDR3 coding sequence is TGCGCCAGCAGCAAAGAGGGACAGGGGAACGAAAAACTGTTTTTT. Protein: CASSKEGQGNEKLFF.

This clonotype was detected a few times. The gene calls are TRBV5-1 and TRBJ2-5; 10 bases map to TRBD1. Germline V gives CDR1 SGHRS, CDR2 YFSETQ. V gave up 7 bases and J gave up 5 bases; unmatched junction bases: 8. This CDR3 is built from 14 residues. CDR3 region: CASRTGTGAETQYF. CDR3 nucleotide sequence: TGCGCCAGCCGAACCGGGACAGGGGCGGAGACCCAGTACTTC.

This clonotype is a singleton in its sample. This chain links TRBV2 with TRBJ2-5, with D perhaps matching TRBD2 (5 bases). Germline CDR1 is SNHLY and CDR2 is FYNNEI. The CDR3 covers 13 residues. Between the trimmed V and J ends, which lost 8 bases and 5 bases, there was a span of 15 bases. The CDR3 here is CASEGWEEETQYF. The CDR3 nucleotides are TGTGCCAGCGAGGGATGGGAAGAGGAGACCCAGTACTTC.

CDR3: CASSQETGGGFEQYF. As DNA, the CDR3 is TGTGCCAGCAGCCAAGAGACAGGAGGGGGGTTCGAGCAGTACTTC. The chain recombines TRBV3-1 with TRBJ2-7; either TRBD1 or TRBD2 may supply D (6 bases each). V was clipped by 0 bases and J by 6 bases, with 15 bases between them. The CDR3 runs to 15 residues. Germline CDR1 and CDR2: LGHDT and YNNKEL (reference sequence).

V and J are TRBV20-1 and TRBJ2-5; TRBD2 matches 7 bases. CDR1 is DFQATT and CDR2 is SNEGSKA in the germline V gene (reference sequence). CDR3 length equals 16 residues. The junction had 13 bases not matched to a gene; V was cut back by 1 base and J by 5 bases. The CDR3 nucleotides are TGCAGTGCTAGAGCTACTAGGGCTAGCGGCAGGGAGACCCAGTACTTC. Translated, it gives CSARATRASGRETQYF.

This clonotype has only a few counts. The V and J genes are TRBV7-9 and TRBJ2-3; D not resolved. Germline CDR1 is SEHNR and CDR2 is FQNEAQ (reference sequence). The CDR3 length is 12 residues. V lost 3 bases to trimming and J lost 4 bases, with 5 bases between them. The CDR3 protein is CASSFSADTQYF. Written as DNA, the CDR3 is TGTGCCAGCAGCTTTTCGGCAGATACGCAGTATTTT.

V is TRBV7-9 and J is TRBJ1-5, with D hard to call. V was pared by 0 bases and J by 1 base, with 4 bases between. This CDR3 spans 14 amino acids. Germline CDR1 is SEHNR and CDR2 is FQNEAQ (reference sequence). The DNA for the CDR3 is TGTGCCAGCAGCTTAGCGCAGAGCAATCAGCCCCAGCATTTT. Amino acid sequence: CASSLAQSNQPQHF.

The table lists this clonotype with a few counts. The chain carries TRBV29-1 and TRBJ2-2; D gene uncertain. CDR1 and CDR2 (germline): SQVTM, ANQGSEA. V was shortened by 5 bases and J by 4 bases, with 11 bases between the two germline ends. The CDR3 extends over 13 amino acids. The CDR3 DNA follows: TGCAGCGTTTCCGGGTTCGCCACCGGGGAGCTGTTTTTT. Protein product: CSVSGFATGELFF.

This clonotype was seen a few times. The chain uses TRBV20-1 and TRBJ2-7, with 9 bases matching TRBD2. This CDR3 has 13 amino acids. CDR1 and CDR2 from the germline V gene are DFQATT and SNEGSKA (reference sequence). V shed 5 bases and J 2 bases; nucleotides not matched to a gene: 4. CDR3 DNA: TGCAGTGCTCCCGCGGGGGGGGCCTACGAGCAGTACTTC. It translates to CSAPAGGAYEQYF.

J is TRBJ1-6 and V is TRBV5-1; 7 bases are a match to TRBD1. Trimming at V came to 5 bases and at J to 5 bases, leaving 4 bases not matched to a gene. Germline V lookup: CDR1 SGHRS, CDR2 YFSETQ. CDR3 size: 14 residues. The CDR3: CASRGGGDNSPLHF. CDR3 sequence (DNA): TGCGCCAGCAGAGGAGGGGGCGATAATTCACCCCTCCACTTT. Supplemented by reference TRBV5-1 and TRBJ1-6, the full variable domain reads KAGVTQTPRYLIKTRGQQVTLSCSPISGHRSVSWYQQTPGQGLQFLFEYFSETQRNKGNFPGRFSGRQFSNSRSEMNVSTLELGDSALYLCASRGGGDNSPLHFGNGTRLTVT.

The chain carries TRBV7-3 and TRBJ2-2; D is perhaps TRBD1 or TRBD2 (5 bases each). Trimming pared 4 bases from V and 8 bases from J, leaving 14 bases between. Looked up from germline, CDR1 is SGHTA and CDR2 is FQGTGA. The CDR3 loop spans 14 amino acids. The CDR3 protein is CASSWDPRDGELFF. Written as DNA, the CDR3 is TGTGCCAGCAGCTGGGACCCCCGAGATGGGGAGCTGTTTTTT.

V and J are TRBV4-2 and TRBJ1-1, with D possibly TRBD1 on 5 matching bases. Per the germline V gene, CDR1 is LGHNA and CDR2 is YNFKEQ. This CDR3 spans 16 amino acids. V gave up 3 bases and J gave up 3 bases, with 17 bases separating them. This CDR3 reads CASSQVRGGVDTEAFF. CDR3 coding DNA: TGTGCCAGCAGCCAGGTGCGGGGGGGGGTGGACACTGAAGCTTTCTTT.

In this sample, this clonotype turned up a few times. The chain combines TRBV4-2 with TRBJ2-1; tentative D call: TRBD1 (5 bases). This CDR3 has 16 amino acids. Trimming removed 1 base from V and 4 bases from J, with 14 bases in between. CDR1 and CDR2 from the germline V gene are LGHNA and YNFKEQ. The CDR3 DNA sequence: TGTGCCAGCAGCCAAGCCTACGCCCCAGGGTACAATGAGCAGTTCTTC. Its protein product is CASSQAYAPGYNEQFF.

V is TRBV4-1 and J is TRBJ2-5; D is uncertain. There are 13 residues in the CDR3. Germline loops: CDR1 MGHRA, CDR2 YSYEKL. Trimming shortened V by 2 bases and J by 5 bases, and 9 bases separated the two germline ends. The CDR3 spells CASSQNMGETQYF. CDR3 DNA sequence: TGCGCCAGCAGCCAAAATATGGGGGAGACCCAGTACTTC.

This clonotype was found a few times. The genes are TRBV7-9 and TRBJ2-7, with D unclear. The CDR3 spans 13 residues. The ends were cut back, 5 bases at V and 7 bases at J, with 15 bases in the middle. Germline lookup yields CDR1 SEHNR and CDR2 FQNEAQ (reference sequence). CDR3 residues: CASSPQAPPEQYF. CDR3 nucleotides: TGTGCCAGCAGCCCCCAGGCACCCCCGGAGCAGTACTTC. The complete variable domain, with remaining parts taken from reference TRBV7-9 and TRBJ2-7, reads DTGVSQNPRHKITKRGQNVTFRCDPISEHNRLYWYRQTLGQGPEFLTYFQNEAQLEKSRLLSDRFSAERPKGSFSTLEIQRTEQGDSAMYLCASSPQAPPEQYFGPGTRLTVT.

The J gene is TRBJ2-3, the V gene TRBV10-2; 10 positions agree with TRBD2. Germline CDR1 and CDR2: WSHSY and SAAADI. Trimming at V came to 5 bases and at J to 2 bases, leaving 4 bases not matched to a gene. There are 15 residues in the CDR3. CDR3 sequence (DNA): TGCGCCAGCAGTTGGACTAGCGGCGACACAGATACGCAGTATTTT. Translating it yields CASSWTSGDTDTQYF.